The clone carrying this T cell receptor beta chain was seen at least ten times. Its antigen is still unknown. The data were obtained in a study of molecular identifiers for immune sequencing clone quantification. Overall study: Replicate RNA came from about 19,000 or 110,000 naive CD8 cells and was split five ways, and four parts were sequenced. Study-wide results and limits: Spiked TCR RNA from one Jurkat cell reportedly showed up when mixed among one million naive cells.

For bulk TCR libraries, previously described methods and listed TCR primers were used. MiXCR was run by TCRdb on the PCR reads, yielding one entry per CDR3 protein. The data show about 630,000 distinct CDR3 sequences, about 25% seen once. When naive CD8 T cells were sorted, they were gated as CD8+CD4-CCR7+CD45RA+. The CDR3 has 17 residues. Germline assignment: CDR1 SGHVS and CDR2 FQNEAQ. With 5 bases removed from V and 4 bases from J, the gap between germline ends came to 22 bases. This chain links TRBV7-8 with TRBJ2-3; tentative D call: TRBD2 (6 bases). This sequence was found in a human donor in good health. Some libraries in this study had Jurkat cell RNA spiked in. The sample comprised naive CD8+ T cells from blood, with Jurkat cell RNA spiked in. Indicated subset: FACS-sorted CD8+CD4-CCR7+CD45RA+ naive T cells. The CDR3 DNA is TGTGCCAGCAGCCCGGCGCCGGCGGGATATGTAGCAGATACGCAGTATTTT. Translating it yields CASSPAPAGYVADTQYF. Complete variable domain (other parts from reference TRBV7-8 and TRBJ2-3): GAGVSQSPRYKVAKRGQDVALRCDPISGHVSLFWYQQALGQGPEFLTYFQNEAQLDKSGLPSDRFFAERPEGSVSTLKIQRTQQEDSAVYLCASSPAPAGYVADTQYFGPGTRLTVL.